Detailed here is one T cell receptor beta chain. The antigen is unknown. TCRdb recomputed calls from the RT-PCR reads with MiXCR, one row per CDR3 protein. Among 530,000 or so distinct CDR3 sequences, about 14% were seen once, and the ten largest hold around 10%. This CDR3 spans 12 amino acids. These data belong to a study of response to subunit inactivated influenza vaccine. Study-wide results and limits: The authors proposed limited new T cell recruitment per seasonal influenza vaccination.

The V gene is TRBV12-3 or TRBV12-4, the J gene TRBJ2-3; D unclear. This receptor was obtained from a man in his forties or fifties who received an inactivated influenza vaccine. The sequenced sample was PBMCs from blood, obtained 12 days after vaccination. CDR3 in DNA: TGTGAGTCACAAACTAGCACAGATACGCAGTATTTT. As protein: CESQTSTDTQYF.